This T cell receptor beta chain was observed in a study of T cell responses to AZD1222 COVID-19 vaccine. The analysis combined second doses at about 4 or about 12 weeks. V lost 5 bases, J lost 5 bases, and 16 bases stayed unmatched. This CDR3 comprises 19 residues. Looked up from germline, CDR1 is SGHAT and CDR2 is FQNNGV. Turning to this clone: What it binds is unknown.

Libraries were prepared by immunoSEQ multiplex PCR; TCRdb keeps only in-frame clonotypes and omits some of them. The table shows approximately 140,000 clones, with 92% occurring only once. Broader study findings: As reported, nearly half of all spike-specific TCRs target variant regions that are unmutated.

This TCR derives from an adult who received the AZD1222 COVID-19 vaccine. The chain couples TRBV11-2 to TRBJ2-1; TRBD2 matches at 12 bases. The starting material was peripheral blood, obtained 28 days after the second AZD1222 dose. CDR3 region: CASSPKTSGRSPGDNEQFF. In DNA, the CDR3 is TGTGCCAGCAGCCCCAAGACTAGCGGGAGATCCCCTGGGGACAATGAGCAGTTCTTC.